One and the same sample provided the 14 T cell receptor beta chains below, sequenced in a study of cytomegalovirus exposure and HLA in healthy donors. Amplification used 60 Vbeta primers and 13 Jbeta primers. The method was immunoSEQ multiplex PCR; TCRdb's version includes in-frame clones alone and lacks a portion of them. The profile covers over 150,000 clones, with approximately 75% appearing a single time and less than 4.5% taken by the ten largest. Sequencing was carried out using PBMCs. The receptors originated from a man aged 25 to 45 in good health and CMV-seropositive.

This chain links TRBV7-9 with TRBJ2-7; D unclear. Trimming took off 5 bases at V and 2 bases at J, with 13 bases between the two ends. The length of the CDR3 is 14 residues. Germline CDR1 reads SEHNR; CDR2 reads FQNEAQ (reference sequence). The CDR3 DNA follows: TGTGCCAGCAGCCCTGACCGGGTTACCTACGAGCAGTACTTC. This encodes CASSPDRVTYEQYF.

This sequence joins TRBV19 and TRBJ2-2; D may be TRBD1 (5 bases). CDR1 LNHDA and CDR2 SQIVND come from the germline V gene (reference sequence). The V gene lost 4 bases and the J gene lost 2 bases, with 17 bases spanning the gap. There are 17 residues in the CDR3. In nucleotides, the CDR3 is TGTGCCAGTAGTAGAATCGAAGGGGTAGTCAACACCGGGGAGCTGTTTTTT. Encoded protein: CASSRIEGVVNTGELFF.

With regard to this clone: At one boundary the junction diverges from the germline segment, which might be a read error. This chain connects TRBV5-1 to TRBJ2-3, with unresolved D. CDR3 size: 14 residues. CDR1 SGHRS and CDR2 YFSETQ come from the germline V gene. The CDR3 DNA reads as TGCGCCAGCAGCGACCCAGCGAGCAAAGATACGCAGTATTTT. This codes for CASSDPASKDTQYF.

CDR3 bases: TGTGCCAGCAGCTTTTTATTGGGACAAACTTCCTACGAGCAGTACTTC. Translation gives CASSFLLGQTSYEQYF. The chain combines TRBV11-3 with TRBJ2-7; D is possibly TRBD1 (6 bases). The germline V and J ends were trimmed by 3 bases and 1 base, with 16 bases remaining between them. The CDR3 sequence is 16 residues long. Germline V gene data show CDR1 as SGHNT and CDR2 as YENEEA.

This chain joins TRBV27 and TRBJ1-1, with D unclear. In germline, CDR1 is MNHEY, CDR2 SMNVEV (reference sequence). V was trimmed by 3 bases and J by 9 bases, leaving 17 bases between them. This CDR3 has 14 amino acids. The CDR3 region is CASSFSDLRGKAFF. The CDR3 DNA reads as TGTGCCAGCAGTTTTTCTGACCTCCGGGGAAAAGCTTTCTTT.

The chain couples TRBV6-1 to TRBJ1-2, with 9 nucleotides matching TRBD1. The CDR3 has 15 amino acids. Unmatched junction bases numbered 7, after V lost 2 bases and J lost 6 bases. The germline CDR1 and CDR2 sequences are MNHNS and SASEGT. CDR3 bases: TGTGCCAGCAGTGAACCGGGACAGGGCATCGATGGCTACACCTTC. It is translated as CASSEPGQGIDGYTF.

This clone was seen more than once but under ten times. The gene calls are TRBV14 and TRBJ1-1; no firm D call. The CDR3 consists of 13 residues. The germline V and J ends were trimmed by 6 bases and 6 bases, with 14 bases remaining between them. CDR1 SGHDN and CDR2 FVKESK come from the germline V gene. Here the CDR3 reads CASSRPNGAEAFF. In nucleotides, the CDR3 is TGTGCCAGCAGTAGACCAAACGGGGCTGAAGCTTTCTTT.

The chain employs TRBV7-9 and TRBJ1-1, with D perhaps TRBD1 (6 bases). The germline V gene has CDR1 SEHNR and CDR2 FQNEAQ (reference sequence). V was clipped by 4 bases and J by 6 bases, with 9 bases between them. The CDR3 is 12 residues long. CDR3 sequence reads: CASSSTGSEAFF. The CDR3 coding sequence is TGTGCCAGCAGCTCGACAGGATCTGAAGCTTTCTTT.

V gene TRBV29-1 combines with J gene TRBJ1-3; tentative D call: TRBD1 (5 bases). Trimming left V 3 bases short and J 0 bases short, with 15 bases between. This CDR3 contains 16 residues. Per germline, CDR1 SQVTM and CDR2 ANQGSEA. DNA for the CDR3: TGCAGCGTTGATTTAACAGGCTCCCACTCTGGAAACACCATATATTTT. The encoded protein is CSVDLTGSHSGNTIYF.

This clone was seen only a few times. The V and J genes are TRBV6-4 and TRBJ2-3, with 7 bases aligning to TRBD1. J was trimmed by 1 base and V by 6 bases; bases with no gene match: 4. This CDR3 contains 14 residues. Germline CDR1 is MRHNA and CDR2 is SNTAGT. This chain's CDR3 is CASSPGTGTDTQYF. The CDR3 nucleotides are TGTGCCAGCAGCCCCGGGACAGGCACAGATACGCAGTATTTT.

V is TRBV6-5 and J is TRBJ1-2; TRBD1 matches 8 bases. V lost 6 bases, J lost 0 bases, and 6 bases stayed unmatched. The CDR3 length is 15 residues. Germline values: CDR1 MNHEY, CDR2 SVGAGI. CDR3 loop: CASRSQGASNYGYTF. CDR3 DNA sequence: TGTGCCAGCAGGTCCCAGGGGGCTTCTAACTATGGCTACACCTTC.

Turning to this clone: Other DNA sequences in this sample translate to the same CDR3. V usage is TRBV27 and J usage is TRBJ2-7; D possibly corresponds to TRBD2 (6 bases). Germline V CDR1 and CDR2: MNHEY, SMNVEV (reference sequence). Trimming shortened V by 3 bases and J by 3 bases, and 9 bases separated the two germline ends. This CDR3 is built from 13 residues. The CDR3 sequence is CASSLGRGYEQYF. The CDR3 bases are TGTGCCAGCAGTTTGGGGCGGGGCTACGAGCAGTACTTC.

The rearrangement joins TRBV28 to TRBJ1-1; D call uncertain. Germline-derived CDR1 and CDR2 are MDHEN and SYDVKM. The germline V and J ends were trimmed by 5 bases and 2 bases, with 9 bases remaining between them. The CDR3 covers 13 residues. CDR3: CASSEHSNTEAFF. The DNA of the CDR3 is TGTGCCAGCAGTGAGCACAGTAACACTGAAGCTTTCTTT.

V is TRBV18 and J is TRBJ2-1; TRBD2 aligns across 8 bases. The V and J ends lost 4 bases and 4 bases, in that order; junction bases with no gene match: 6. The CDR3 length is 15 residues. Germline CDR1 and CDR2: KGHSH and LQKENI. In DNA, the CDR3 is TGTGCCAGCTCACGTGTGACTAGCGAGTACAATGAGCAGTTCTTC. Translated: CASSRVTSEYNEQFF.